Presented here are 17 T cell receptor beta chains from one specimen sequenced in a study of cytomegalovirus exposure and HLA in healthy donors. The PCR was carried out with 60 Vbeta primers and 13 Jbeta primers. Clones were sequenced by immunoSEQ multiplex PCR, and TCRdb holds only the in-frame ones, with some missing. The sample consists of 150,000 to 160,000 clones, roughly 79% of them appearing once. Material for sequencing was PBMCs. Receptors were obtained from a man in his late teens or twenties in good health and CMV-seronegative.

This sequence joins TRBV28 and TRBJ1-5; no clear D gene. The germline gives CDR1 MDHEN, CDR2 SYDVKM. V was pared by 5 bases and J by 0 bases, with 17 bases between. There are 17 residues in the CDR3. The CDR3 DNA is TGTGCCAGCAGTCACGGGGTGAGATCCCATAGCAATCAGCCCCAGCATTTT. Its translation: CASSHGVRSHSNQPQHF.

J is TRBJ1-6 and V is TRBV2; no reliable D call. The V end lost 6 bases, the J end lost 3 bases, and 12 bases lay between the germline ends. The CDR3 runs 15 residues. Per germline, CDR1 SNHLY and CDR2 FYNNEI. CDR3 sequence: CASSSSGIYNSPLHF. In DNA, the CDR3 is TGTGCCAGCAGCTCCTCGGGTATCTATAATTCACCCCTCCACTTT.

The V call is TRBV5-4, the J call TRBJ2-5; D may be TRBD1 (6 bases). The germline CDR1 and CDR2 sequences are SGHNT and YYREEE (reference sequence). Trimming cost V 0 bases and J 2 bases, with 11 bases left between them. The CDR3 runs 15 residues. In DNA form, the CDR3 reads TGTGCCAGCAGCTTGGTGGACAGAAAACAAGAGACCCAGTACTTC. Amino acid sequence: CASSLVDRKQETQYF.

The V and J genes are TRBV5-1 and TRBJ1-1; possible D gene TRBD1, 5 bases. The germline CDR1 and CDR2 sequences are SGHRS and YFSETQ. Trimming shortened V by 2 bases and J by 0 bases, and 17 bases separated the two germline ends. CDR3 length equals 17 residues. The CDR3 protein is CASSLLPDRQLNTEAFF. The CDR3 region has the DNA TGCGCCAGCAGCTTACTACCCGATCGACAGCTGAACACTGAAGCTTTCTTT.

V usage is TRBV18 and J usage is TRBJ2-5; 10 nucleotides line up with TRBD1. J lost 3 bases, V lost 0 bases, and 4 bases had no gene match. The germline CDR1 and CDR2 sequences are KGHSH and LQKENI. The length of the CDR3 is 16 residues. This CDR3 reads CASSPPAGTGEETQYF. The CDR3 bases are TGTGCCAGCTCACCACCTGCCGGGACAGGGGAAGAGACCCAGTACTTC.

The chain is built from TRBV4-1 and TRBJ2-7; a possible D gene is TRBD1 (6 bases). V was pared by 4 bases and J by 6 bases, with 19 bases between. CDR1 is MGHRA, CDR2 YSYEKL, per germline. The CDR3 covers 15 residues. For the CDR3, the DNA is TGCGCCAGCAGCCGCCAAGGCTCCAGGGGTTCCGAGCAGTACTTC. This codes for CASSRQGSRGSEQYF.

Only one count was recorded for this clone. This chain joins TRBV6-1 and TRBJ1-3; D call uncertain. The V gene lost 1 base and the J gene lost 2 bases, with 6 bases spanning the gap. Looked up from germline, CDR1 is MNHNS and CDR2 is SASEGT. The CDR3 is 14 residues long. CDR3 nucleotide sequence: TGTGCCAGCAGTGAAGTGGCAGCTGGAAACACCATATATTTT. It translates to CASSEVAAGNTIYF.

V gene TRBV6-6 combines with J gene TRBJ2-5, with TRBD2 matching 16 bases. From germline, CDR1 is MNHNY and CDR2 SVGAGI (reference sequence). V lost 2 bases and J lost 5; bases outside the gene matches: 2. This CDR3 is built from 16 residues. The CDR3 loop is CASSYGTSGGAETQYF. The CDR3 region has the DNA TGTGCCAGCAGTTACGGGACTAGCGGGGGGGCGGAGACCCAGTACTTC.

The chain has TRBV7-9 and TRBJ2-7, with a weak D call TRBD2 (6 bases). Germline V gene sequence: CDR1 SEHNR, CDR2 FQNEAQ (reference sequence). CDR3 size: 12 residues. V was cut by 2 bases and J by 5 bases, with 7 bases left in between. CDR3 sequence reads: CASSLSSDEQYF. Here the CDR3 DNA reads TGTGCCAGCAGCTTATCTAGCGACGAGCAGTACTTC.

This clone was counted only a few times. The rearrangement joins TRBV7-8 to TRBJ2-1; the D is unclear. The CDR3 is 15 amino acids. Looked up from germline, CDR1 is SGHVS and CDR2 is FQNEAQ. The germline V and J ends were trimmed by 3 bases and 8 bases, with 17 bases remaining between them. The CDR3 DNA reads TGTGCCAGCAGCTTTGGTGGGCCCTTGACACATGAGCAGTTCTTC. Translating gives CASSFGGPLTHEQFF.

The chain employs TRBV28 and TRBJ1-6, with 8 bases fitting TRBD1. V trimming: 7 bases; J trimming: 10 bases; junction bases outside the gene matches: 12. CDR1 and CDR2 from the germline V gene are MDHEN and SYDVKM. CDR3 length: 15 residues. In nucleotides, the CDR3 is TGTGCCAGCACTGTAGGCGACAGGGGAGGCTCACCCCTCCACTTT. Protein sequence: CASTVGDRGGSPLHF.

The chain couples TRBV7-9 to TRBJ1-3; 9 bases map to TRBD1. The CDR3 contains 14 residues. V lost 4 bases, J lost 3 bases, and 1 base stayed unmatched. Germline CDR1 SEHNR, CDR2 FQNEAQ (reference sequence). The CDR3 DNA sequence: TGTGCCAGCAGCTCGGACAGGGGTGGAAACACCATATATTTT. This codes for CASSSDRGGNTIYF.

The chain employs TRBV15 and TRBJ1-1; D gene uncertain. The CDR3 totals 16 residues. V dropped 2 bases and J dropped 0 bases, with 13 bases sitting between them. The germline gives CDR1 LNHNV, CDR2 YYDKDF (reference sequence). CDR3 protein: CATSRPVFELNTEAFF. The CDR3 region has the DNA TGTGCCACCAGCAGACCCGTCTTTGAGTTGAACACTGAAGCTTTCTTT. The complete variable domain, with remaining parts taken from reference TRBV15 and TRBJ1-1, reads DAMVIQNPRYQVTQFGKPVTLSCSQTLNHNVMYWYQQKSSQAPKLLFHYYDKDFNNEADTPDNFQSRRPNTSFCFLDIRSPGLGDTAMYLCATSRPVFELNTEAFFGQGTRLTVV.

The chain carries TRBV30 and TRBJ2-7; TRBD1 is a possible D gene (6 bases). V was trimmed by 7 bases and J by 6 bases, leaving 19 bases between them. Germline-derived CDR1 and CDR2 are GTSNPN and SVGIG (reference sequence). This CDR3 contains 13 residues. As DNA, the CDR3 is TGTGCCTCAGGGGTAGGCGGGCGAGGCGAGCAGTACTTC. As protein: CASGVGGRGEQYF.

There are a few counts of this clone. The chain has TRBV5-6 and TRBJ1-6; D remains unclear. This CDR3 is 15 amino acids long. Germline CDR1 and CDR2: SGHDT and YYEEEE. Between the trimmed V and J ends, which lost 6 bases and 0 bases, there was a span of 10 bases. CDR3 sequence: CASTPGISYNSPLHF. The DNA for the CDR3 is TGTGCCAGCACCCCCGGTATCTCCTATAATTCACCCCTCCACTTT.

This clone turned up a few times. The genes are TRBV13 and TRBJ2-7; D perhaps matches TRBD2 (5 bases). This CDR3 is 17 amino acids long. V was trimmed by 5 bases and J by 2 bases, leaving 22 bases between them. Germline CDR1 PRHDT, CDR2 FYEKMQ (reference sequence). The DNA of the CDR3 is TGTGCCAGCAGCGCCGCCGGCGAGGGAATGAAGGCCTACGAGCAGTACTTC. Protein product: CASSAAGEGMKAYEQYF.

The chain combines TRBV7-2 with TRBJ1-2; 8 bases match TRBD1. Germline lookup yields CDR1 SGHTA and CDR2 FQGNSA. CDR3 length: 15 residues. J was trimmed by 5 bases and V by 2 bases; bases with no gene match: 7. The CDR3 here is CASSLRRGTGYGYTF. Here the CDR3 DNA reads TGTGCCAGCAGCTTAAGACGGGGGACAGGATATGGCTACACCTTC. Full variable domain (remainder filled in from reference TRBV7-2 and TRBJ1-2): GAGVSQSPSNKVTEKGKDVELRCDPISGHTALYWYRQSLGQGLEFLIYFQGNSAPDKSGLPSDRFSAERTGGSVSTLTIQRTQQEDSAVYLCASSLRRGTGYGYTFGSGTRLTVV.